This TCR beta chain originates from a study of Graves' ophthalmopathy and Graves' hyperthyroidism. Findings and limits, study-wide: Blood samples also showed most expanded thyroid clonotypes exceeding 0.001 frequency. The 13-signature model separated ophthalmopathy from stable hyperthyroidism at 85% to 90% sensitivity and around 81% specificity.

Orbital computed tomography, thyroid ultrasound, TRAb, serum thyroxine and clinical symptoms formed the basis of diagnosis. CDR3 length equals 17 residues. Looked up from germline, CDR1 is MGHRA and CDR2 is YSYEKL. Trimming cost V 4 bases and J 4 bases; bases outside gene matches: 13. Points on this clonotype: Its antigen is as yet unknown.

Researchers took RNA transcripts and amplified TCR beta CDR3 regions from them. HTBI-primed RT-PCR formed the first round, and a multiplex PCR formed the second. One entry per CDR3 protein, called by TCRdb with MiXCR from the multiplex PCR reads. The data hold 650,000 to 800,000 distinct CDR3 sequences, with over 40% observed a single time. This chain joins TRBV4-1 and TRBJ1-5; 7 nucleotides align to TRBD1. The sequence derives from an adult man with Graves' ophthalmopathy. Sequencing was performed on peripheral blood. The CDR3 reads CASSRYLDRVRNQPQHF. CDR3 DNA: TGCGCCAGCAGCCGCTACCTTGACAGGGTTAGGAATCAGCCCCAGCATTTT.